Listed below are T cell receptor beta chains from one sample, sequenced in a study of T-cell memory formation after mild COVID-19. TCRdb analysed the 5' RACE reads with MiXCR anew, one entry per CDR3 protein. The sample has 400,000 to 500,000 distinct CDR3 sequences, 15% to 25% seen once. Input material: PBMCs or a T cell subset sorted from them (not recorded which). Every receptor here comes from an adult woman who had mild COVID-19 (a few samples of this study predate the infection). Cell type and time point are not known. The CDR3 runs from the conserved cysteine through the conserved F or W.

CDR3: CASSHDQGPYEQYF
J: TRBJ2-7
V: TRBV4-1

CDR3: CATSRDRGEGYTF
J: TRBJ1-2
V: TRBV15

CDR3: CASSRRQGPLLGTQYF
J: TRBJ2-3
V: TRBV27

CDR3: CASSLDRVQGEQYF
J: TRBJ2-7
V: TRBV12-3/TRBV12-4

CDR3: CASSTLQSYNEQFF
J: TRBJ2-1
V: TRBV7-6

CDR3: CASTRLAGERDTQYF
J: TRBJ2-3
V: TRBV6-1

CDR3: CASRTGGYEQYF
J: TRBJ2-7
V: TRBV6-5

CDR3: CASSPRTGGLNTEAFF
J: TRBJ1-1
V: TRBV12-3/TRBV12-4

CDR3: CASSFWRGQGGYTF
J: TRBJ1-2
V: TRBV27

CDR3: CASTVDRIGFGELFF
J: TRBJ2-2
V: TRBV7-8

CDR3: CAISDSPGLAGVNEQFF
J: TRBJ2-1
V: TRBV10-3

CDR3: CASSLAMNEQYF
J: TRBJ2-7
V: TRBV5-6

CDR3: CASSLVGAGGNYEQYF
J: TRBJ2-7
V: TRBV7-2

CDR3: CASSLGLGTSGMGADTQYF
J: TRBJ2-3
V: TRBV7-2

CDR3: CASSLGPASEQFF
J: TRBJ2-1
V: TRBV7-2

CDR3: CATRGDETQYF
J: TRBJ2-5
V: TRBV11-3